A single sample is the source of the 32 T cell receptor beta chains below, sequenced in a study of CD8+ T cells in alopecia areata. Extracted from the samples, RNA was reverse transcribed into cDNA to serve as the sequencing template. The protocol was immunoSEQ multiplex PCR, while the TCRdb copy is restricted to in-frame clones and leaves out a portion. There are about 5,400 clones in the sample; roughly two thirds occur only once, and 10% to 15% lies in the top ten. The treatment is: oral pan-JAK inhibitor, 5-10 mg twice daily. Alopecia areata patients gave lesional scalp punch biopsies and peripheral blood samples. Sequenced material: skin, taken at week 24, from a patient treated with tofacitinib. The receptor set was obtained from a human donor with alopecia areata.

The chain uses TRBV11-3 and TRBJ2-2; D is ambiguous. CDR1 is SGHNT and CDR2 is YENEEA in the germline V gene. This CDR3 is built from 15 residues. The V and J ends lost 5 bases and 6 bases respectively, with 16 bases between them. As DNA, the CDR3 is TGTGCCAGCAGCCCCCTCCTGTCTGGGCCCGGGGAGCTGTTTTTT. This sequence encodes CASSPLLSGPGELFF.

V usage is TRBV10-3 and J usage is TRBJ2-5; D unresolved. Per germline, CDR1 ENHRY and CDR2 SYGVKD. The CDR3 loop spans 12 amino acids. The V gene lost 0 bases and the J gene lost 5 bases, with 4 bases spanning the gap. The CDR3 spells CAISESMETQYF. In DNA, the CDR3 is TGTGCCATCAGTGAGTCGATGGAGACCCAGTACTTC.

CDR3 amino acids: CASRRSNQPQHF. As DNA, the CDR3 is TGTGCCAGCAGGCGGAGCAATCAGCCCCAGCATTTT. The rearrangement uses TRBV2 and TRBJ1-5; D is unresolved. The CDR3 sequence is 12 residues long. Trimming shortened V by 6 bases and J by 1 base, and 4 bases separated the two germline ends. Germline CDR1 SNHLY, CDR2 FYNNEI.

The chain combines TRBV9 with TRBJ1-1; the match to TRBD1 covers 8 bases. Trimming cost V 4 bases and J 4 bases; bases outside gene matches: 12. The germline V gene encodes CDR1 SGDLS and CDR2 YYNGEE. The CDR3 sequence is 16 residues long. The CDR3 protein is CASSRQGAMTVTEAFF. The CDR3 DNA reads TGTGCCAGCAGCCGGCAGGGGGCAATGACTGTCACTGAAGCTTTCTTT.

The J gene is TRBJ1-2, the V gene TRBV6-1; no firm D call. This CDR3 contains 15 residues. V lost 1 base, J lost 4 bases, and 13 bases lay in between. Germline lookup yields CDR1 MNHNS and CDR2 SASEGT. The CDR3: CASSEGWRQTYGYTF. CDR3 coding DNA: TGTGCCAGCAGTGAAGGGTGGAGGCAGACCTATGGCTACACCTTC.

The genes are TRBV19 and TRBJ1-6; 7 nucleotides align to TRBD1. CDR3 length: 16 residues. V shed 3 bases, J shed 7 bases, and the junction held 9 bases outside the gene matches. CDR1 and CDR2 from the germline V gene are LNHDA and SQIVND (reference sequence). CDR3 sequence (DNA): TGTGCCAGTAGTATTGGGTCGGGACAGTACAATTCACCCCTCCACTTT. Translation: CASSIGSGQYNSPLHF.

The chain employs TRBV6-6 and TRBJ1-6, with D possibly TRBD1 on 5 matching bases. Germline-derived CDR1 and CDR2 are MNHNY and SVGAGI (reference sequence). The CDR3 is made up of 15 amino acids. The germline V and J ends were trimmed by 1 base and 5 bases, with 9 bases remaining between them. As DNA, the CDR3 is TGTGCCAGCAGTTACTACGACAGCAATAATTCACCCCTCCACTTT. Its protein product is CASSYYDSNNSPLHF.

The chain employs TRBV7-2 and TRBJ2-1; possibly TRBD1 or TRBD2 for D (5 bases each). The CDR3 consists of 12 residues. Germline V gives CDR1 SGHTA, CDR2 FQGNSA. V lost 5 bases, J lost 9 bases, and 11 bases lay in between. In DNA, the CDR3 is TGTGCCAGCAGCCAGGGTGGACTTGAGCAGTTCTTC. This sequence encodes CASSQGGLEQFF.

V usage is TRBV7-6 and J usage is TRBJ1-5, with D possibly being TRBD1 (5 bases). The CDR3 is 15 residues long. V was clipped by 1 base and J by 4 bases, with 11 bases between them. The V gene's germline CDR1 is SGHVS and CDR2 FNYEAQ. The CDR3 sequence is CASSLVSGRNQPQHF. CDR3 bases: TGTGCCAGCAGCTTAGTTTCAGGGAGGAATCAGCCCCAGCATTTT.

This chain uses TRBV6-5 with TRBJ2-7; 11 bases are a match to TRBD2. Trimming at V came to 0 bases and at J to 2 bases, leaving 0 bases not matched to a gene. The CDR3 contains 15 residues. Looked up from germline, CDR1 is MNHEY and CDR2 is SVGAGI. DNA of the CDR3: TGTGCCAGCAGTTACTCTAGCGGGGGGGCCTACGAGCAGTACTTC. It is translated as CASSYSSGGAYEQYF.

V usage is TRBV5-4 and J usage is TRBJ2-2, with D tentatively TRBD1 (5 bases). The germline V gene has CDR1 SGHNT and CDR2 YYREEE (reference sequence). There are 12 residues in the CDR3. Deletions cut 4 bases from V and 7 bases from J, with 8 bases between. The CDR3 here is CASSRQLGELFF. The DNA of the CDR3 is TGTGCCAGCAGCCGACAGCTCGGGGAGCTGTTTTTT. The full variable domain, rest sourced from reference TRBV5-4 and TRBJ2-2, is ETGVTQSPTHLIKTRGQQVTLRCSSQSGHNTVSWYQQALGQGPQFIFQYYREEENGRGNFPPRFSGLQFPNYSSELNVNALELDDSALYLCASSRQLGELFFGEGSRLTVL.

The DNA of the CDR3 is TGCGCCAGCAGCAAAAGAGAGCTAGCTTCGTCCAATGAGCAGTTCTTC. Translation gives CASSKRELASSNEQFF. The V call is TRBV4-1, the J call TRBJ2-1; possible D gene TRBD2, 5 bases. The V gene's germline CDR1 is MGHRA and CDR2 YSYEKL. The CDR3 has 16 residues. V was trimmed by 5 bases and J by 6 bases, leaving 20 bases between them.

The CDR3 DNA reads TGTGCCAGCAGTCCGTCCCGGGACAGGCCTAGCACAGATACGCAGTATTTT. Amino acid sequence: CASSPSRDRPSTDTQYF. The chain combines TRBV27 with TRBJ2-3; 8 nucleotides agree with TRBD1. The CDR3 consists of 17 residues. V shed 5 bases and J 0 bases; nucleotides not matched to a gene: 10. Germline V gives CDR1 MNHEY, CDR2 SMNVEV (reference sequence).

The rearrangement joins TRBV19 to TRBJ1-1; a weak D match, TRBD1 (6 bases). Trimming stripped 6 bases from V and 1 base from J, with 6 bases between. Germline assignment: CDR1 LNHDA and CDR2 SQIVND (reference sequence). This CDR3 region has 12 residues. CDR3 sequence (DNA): TGTGCCAGTAGGGGACAGAACACTGAAGCTTTCTTT. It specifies CASRGQNTEAFF. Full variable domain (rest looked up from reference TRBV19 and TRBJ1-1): DGGITQSPKYLFRKEGQNVTLSCEQNLNHDAMYWYRQDPGQGLRLIYYSQIVNDFQKGDIAEGYSVSREKKESFPLTVTSAQKNPTAFYLCASRGQNTEAFFGQGTRLTVV.

CDR3 protein: CASNPRGVPGELFF. DNA of the CDR3: TGTGCCAGCAACCCGCGGGGCGTGCCCGGGGAGCTGTTTTTT. This chain connects TRBV6-5 to TRBJ2-2, with D possibly matching TRBD2 (6 bases). CDR3 size: 14 residues. Trimming took 7 bases from V and 6 from J, leaving 15 bases between them. The germline V gene encodes CDR1 MNHEY and CDR2 SVGAGI.

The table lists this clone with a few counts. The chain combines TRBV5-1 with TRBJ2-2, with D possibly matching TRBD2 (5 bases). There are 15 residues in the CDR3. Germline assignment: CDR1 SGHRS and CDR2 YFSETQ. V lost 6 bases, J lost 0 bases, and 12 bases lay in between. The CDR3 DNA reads TGCGCCAGCAAGATGATGACTACGAACACCGGGGAGCTGTTTTTT. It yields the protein CASKMMTTNTGELFF.

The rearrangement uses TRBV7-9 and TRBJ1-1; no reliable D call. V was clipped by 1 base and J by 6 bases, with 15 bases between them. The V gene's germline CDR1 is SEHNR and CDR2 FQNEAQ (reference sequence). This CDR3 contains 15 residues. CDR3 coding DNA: TGTGCCAGCAGCTTAGATTCCCCGTTTACGTCTGAAGCTTTCTTT. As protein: CASSLDSPFTSEAFF. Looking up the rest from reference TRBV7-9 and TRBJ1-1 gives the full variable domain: DTGVSQNPRHKITKRGQNVTFRCDPISEHNRLYWYRQTLGQGPEFLTYFQNEAQLEKSRLLSDRFSAERPKGSFSTLEIQRTEQGDSAMYLCASSLDSPFTSEAFFGQGTRLTVV.

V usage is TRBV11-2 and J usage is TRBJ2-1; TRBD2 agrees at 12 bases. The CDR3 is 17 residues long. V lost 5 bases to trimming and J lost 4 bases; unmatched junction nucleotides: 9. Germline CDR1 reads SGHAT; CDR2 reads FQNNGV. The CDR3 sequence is CASSVPSGGVTYNEQFF. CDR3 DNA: TGTGCCAGCAGCGTCCCTAGCGGGGGGGTTACGTACAATGAGCAGTTCTTC.

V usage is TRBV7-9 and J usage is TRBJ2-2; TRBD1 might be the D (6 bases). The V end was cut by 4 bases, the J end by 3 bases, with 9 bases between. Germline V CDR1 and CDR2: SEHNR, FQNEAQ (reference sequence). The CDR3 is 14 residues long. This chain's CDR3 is CASSSDSYTGELFF. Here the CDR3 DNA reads TGTGCCAGCAGCTCGGACAGTTACACCGGGGAGCTGTTTTTT.

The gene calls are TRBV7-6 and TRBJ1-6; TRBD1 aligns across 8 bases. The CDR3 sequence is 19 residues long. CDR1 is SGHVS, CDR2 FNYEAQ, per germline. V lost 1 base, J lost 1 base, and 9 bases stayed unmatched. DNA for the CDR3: TGTGCCAGCAGCTTAGGGGGGACAGGCCCGATGTCCTATAATTCACCCCTCCACTTT. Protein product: CASSLGGTGPMSYNSPLHF. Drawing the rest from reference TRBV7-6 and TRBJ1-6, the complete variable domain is GAGVSQSPRYKVTKRGQDVALRCDPISGHVSLYWYRQALGQGPEFLTYFNYEAQQDKSGLPNDRFSAERPEGSISTLTIQRTEQRDSAMYRCASSLGGTGPMSYNSPLHFGNGTRLTVT.

CDR3 sequence (DNA): TGTGCCAGTGGACAGGCAAACTATGGCTACACCTTC. Amino acids: CASGQANYGYTF. The V gene is TRBV2, the J gene TRBJ1-2, with 7 nucleotides matching TRBD1. The CDR3 sequence is 12 residues long. Per the germline V gene, CDR1 is SNHLY and CDR2 is FYNNEI. Germline trimming cut 9 bases from V and 2 bases from J; bases unmatched to any gene: 3.

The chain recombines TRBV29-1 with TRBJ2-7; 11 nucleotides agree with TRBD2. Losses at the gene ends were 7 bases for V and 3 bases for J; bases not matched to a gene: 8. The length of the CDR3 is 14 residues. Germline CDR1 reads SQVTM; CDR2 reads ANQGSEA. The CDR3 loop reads CSAATSGVFYEQYF. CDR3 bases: TGCAGCGCAGCGACTAGCGGGGTTTTCTACGAGCAGTACTTC.

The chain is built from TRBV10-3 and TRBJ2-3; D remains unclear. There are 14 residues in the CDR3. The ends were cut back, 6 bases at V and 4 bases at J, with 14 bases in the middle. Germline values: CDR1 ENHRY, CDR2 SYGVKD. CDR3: CAIRSFLEPDTQYF. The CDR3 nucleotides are TGTGCCATCAGGAGTTTCCTTGAGCCAGATACGCAGTATTTT.

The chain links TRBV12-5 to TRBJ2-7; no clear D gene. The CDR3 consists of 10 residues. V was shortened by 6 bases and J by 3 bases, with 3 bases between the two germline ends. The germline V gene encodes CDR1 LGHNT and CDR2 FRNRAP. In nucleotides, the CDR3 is TGTGCTAGTGGACACTACGAGCAGTACTTC. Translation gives CASGHYEQYF. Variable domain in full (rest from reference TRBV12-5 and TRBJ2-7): DARVTQTPRHKVTEMGQEVTMRCQPILGHNTVFWYRQTMMQGLELLAYFRNRAPLDDSGMPKDRFSAEMPDATLATLKIQPSEPRDSAVYFCASGHYEQYFGPGTRLTVT.

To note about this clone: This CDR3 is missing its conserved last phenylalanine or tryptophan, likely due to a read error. CDR3 bases: TGTGCCAGCAGCACAGGGGAAAAACTGTTTCTT. It is translated as CASSTGEKLFL. V gene TRBV7-9 combines with J gene TRBJ1-4; D may be TRBD1 (6 bases). The CDR3 contains 11 residues. Trimming pared 5 bases from V and 8 bases from J, leaving 6 bases between. Germline V lookup: CDR1 SEHNR, CDR2 FQNEAQ (reference sequence).

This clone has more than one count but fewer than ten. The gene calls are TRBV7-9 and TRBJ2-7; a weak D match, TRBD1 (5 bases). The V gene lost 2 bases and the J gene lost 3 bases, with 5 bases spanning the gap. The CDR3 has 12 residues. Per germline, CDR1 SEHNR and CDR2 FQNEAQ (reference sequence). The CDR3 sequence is CASSLRGYEQYF. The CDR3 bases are TGTGCCAGCAGCTTAAGGGGCTACGAGCAGTACTTC.

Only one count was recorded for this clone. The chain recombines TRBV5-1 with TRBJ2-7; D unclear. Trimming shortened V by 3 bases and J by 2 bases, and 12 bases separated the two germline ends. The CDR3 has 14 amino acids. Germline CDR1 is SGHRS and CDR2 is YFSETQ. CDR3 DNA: TGCGCCAGCAGCTCCGGGTCGTCAGCCTACGAGCAGTACTTC. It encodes CASSSGSSAYEQYF.

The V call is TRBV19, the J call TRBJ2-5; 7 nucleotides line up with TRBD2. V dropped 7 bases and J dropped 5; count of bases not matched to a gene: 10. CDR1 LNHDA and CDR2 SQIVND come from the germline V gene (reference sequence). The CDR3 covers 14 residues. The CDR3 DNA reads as TGTGCCAGTACCTCTGGGAGGGCTGGGGAGACCCAGTACTTC. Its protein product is CASTSGRAGETQYF.

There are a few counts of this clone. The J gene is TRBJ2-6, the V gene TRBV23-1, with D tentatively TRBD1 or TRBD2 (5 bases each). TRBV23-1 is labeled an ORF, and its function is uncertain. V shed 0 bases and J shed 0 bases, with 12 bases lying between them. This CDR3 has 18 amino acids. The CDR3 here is CASSQSIEGNSGANVLTF. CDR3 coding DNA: TGCGCCAGCAGTCAATCGATCGAGGGGAACTCTGGGGCCAACGTCCTGACTTTC.

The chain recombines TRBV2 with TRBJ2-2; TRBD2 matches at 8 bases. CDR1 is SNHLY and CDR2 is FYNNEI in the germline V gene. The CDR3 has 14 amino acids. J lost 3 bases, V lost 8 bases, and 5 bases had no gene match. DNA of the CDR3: TGTGCCAGCCAGGCGGGGGGAGACACCGGGGAGCTGTTTTTT. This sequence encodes CASQAGGDTGELFF.

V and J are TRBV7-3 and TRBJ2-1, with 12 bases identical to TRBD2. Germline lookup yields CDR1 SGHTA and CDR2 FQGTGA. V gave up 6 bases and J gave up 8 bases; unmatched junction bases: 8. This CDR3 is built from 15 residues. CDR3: CASRERLAGAHEQFF. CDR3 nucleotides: TGTGCCAGCAGGGAGCGACTAGCGGGAGCCCATGAGCAGTTCTTC. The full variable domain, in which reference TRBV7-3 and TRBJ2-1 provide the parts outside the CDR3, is GAGVSQTPSNKVTEKGKYVELRCDPISGHTALYWYRQSLGQGPEFLIYFQGTGAADDSGLPNDRFFAVRPEGSVSTLKIQRTERGDSAVYLCASRERLAGAHEQFFGPGTRLTVL.

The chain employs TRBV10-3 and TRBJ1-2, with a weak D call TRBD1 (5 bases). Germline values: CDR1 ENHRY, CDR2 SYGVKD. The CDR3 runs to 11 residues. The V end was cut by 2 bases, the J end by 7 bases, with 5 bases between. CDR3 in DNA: TGTGCCATCAGTGAGACAGGTGGCTACACCTTC. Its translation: CAISETGGYTF.